This T cell receptor beta chain was retrieved from a study of breast tumors, draining lymph nodes, adjacent tissues. Study results and limitations: Most tumor T cells seemingly derive from lymph node, then expand in tumor. Compared with basal-like, luminal-like tumors shared significantly more repertoire with nontumor tissue. That most tumor T cells come from lymph nodes remained unproven. Compared with lymph nodes, tumors were less diverse; compared with nontumor tissue, more.

TCRdb itself ran the multiplex PCR reads through MiXCR, one entry per CDR3 protein. Of approximately 180,000 distinct CDR3 sequences in the sample, 25% to 40% were seen once. A word on this clonotype: The antigen is undetermined.

This CDR3 is built from 13 residues. V was pared by 8 bases and J by 10 bases, with 21 bases between. Looked up from germline, CDR1 is DFQATT and CDR2 is SNEGSKA (reference sequence). Axillary draining lymph nodes of breast cancer patients supplied the node samples. Material for sequencing was axillary lymph node tissue. The V and J genes are TRBV20-1 and TRBJ2-1, with D unresolved. This sequence originates from a female donor with breast cancer. Some clones in this sample may be carry-over from other donors' samples. The CDR3 nucleotides read TGCAGTAAATACGGAACATCCTCCCGCGAGCAGTTCTTC. This encodes CSKYGTSSREQFF.